This TCR beta chain was sequenced for a study of T cell responses to AZD1222 COVID-19 vaccine. Findings and limits, study-wide: Mostly white British, mostly female donors; authors suggested clonal diversity may be underestimated. As reported, nearly half of all spike-specific TCRs target variant regions that are unmutated. Repertoire samples came only from after the peak T cell response.

With respect to this clone: Antigen unknown.

The CDR3 has 15 residues. Germline V gene lookup returns CDR1 MRHNA and CDR2 SNTAGT. Trimming removed 6 bases from V and 3 bases from J; junction bases left unmatched: 9. Measured with immunoSEQ multiplex PCR; TCRdb has only the in-frame clones, and not every one. The table shows 200,000 to 250,000 clones, with about 92% occurring only once. The chain combines TRBV6-4 with TRBJ1-1; 8 bases are shared with TRBD1. Sequenced material: peripheral blood, taken on day 0 of MenACWY control vaccination. The TCR sequence derives from an adult in good health. CDR3 sequence reads: CASSSRTGGYTEAFF. The CDR3 DNA reads as TGTGCCAGCAGCAGCCGCACAGGGGGGTACACTGAAGCTTTCTTT.